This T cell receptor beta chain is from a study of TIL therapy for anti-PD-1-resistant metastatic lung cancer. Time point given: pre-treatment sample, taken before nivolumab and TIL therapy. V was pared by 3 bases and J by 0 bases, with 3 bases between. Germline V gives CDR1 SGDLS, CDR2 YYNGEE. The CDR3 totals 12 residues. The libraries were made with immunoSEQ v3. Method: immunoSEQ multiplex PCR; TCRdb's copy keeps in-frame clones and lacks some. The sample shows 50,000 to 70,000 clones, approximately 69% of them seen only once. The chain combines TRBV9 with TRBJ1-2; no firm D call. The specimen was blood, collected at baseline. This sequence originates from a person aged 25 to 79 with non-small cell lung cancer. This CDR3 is CASSAANYGYTF. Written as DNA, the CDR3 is TGTGCCAGCAGCGCAGCTAACTATGGCTACACCTTC.